This T cell receptor (beta chain) is drawn from a study of blood T cells in healthy people across ages. Trimming left V 3 bases short and J 3 bases short, with 9 bases between. Germline assignment: CDR1 DFQATT and CDR2 SNEGSKA (reference sequence). There are 12 residues in the CDR3. The use of a sample-barcoded 5' primer and a J-beta primer mix characterized a second PCR of about 7 to 12 cycles. TCRdb redid the calling of the 5' RACE reads with MiXCR, one entry per CDR3 protein. The data contain approximately 800,000 distinct CDR3 sequences, about three fifths of them singletons. The specimen was blood. The receptor comes from a man under 40 in good health. The chain recombines TRBV20-1 with TRBJ2-7; tentative D call: TRBD2 (6 bases). In nucleotides, the CDR3 is TGCAGTGCTAGCACTAGCCGCTACGAGCAGTACTTC. This translates into CSASTSRYEQYF.